One and the same sample provided the 12 T cell receptor beta chains below, sequenced in a study of neurological immune-mediated disorders. TCRdb used MiXCR to reprocess the 5' RACE reads, holding one entry per CDR3 protein. The repertoire has approximately 70,000 distinct CDR3 sequences, 4.8% of them found once; the top ten carry roughly 2.4%. Sequencing was performed on PBMCs. These receptors were collected from a woman in her 70s with multiple sclerosis.

This clonotype was counted many times. The chain employs TRBV5-1 and TRBJ2-7, with TRBD2 matching 8 bases. The CDR3 consists of 13 residues. The V gene end was trimmed by 2 bases and the J gene end by 4 bases; junction bases not matched to a gene: 2. In germline, CDR1 is SGHRS, CDR2 YFSETQ. The CDR3 sequence is CASSLAGVYEQYF. Written as DNA, the CDR3 is TGCGCCAGCAGCTTAGCGGGAGTTTACGAGCAGTACTTC.

This clonotype was recorded a few times. This sequence joins TRBV5-1 and TRBJ1-1, with D perhaps matching TRBD1 (6 bases). Germline assignment: CDR1 SGHRS and CDR2 YFSETQ. V lost 6 bases and J lost 0, with 9 bases in between. The CDR3 has 13 residues. This CDR3 is CASTGQMNTEAFF. As DNA, the CDR3 is TGCGCCAGCACCGGACAGATGAACACTGAAGCTTTCTTT.

This clonotype was detected many times. This chain links TRBV4-1 with TRBJ1-1, with a weak D call TRBD1 (5 bases). The CDR3 sequence is 15 residues long. Trimming pared 0 bases from V and 0 bases from J, leaving 8 bases between. The germline V gene has CDR1 MGHRA and CDR2 YSYEKL. CDR3 sequence: CASSQEGQLNTEAFF. The CDR3 DNA reads as TGCGCCAGCAGCCAAGAGGGGCAGTTGAACACTGAAGCTTTCTTT.

This clonotype has at least ten counts. The CDR3 sequence is CASSLDSAQPQHF. CDR3 DNA: TGTGCCAGCAGCTTAGACTCTGCCCAGCCCCAGCATTTT. The V gene is TRBV7-2, the J gene TRBJ1-5; D gene uncertain. The V gene lost 1 base and the J gene lost 7 bases, with 8 bases spanning the gap. This CDR3 region has 13 residues. Per the germline V gene, CDR1 is SGHTA and CDR2 is FQGNSA. The full variable domain, completed using reference TRBV7-2 and TRBJ1-5, is GAGVSQSPSNKVTEKGKDVELRCDPISGHTALYWYRQSLGQGLEFLIYFQGNSAPDKSGLPSDRFSAERTGGSVSTLTIQRTQQEDSAVYLCASSLDSAQPQHFGDGTRLSIL.

This clonotype was recorded at least ten times. This rearrangement joins TRBV5-5 to TRBJ2-1; 7 nucleotides line up with TRBD2. The V segment lost 0 bases and the J segment 4 bases; nucleotides outside the gene matches: 7. This CDR3 contains 16 residues. Germline assignment: CDR1 SGHKS and CDR2 YYEKEE (reference sequence). The CDR3 coding sequence is TGTGCCAGCAGCTTGGGCAGCGGGATATCGTACAATGAGCAGTTCTTC. Protein product: CASSLGSGISYNEQFF.

This clonotype was counted many times. The rearrangement uses TRBV7-2 and TRBJ2-5; 7 bases are shared with TRBD1. The CDR3 runs 16 residues. V shed 5 bases and J 4 bases; nucleotides not matched to a gene: 13. From germline, CDR1 is SGHTA and CDR2 FQGNSA. CDR3 amino acids: CASSPRGRVSGETQYF. The CDR3 coding sequence is TGTGCCAGCAGCCCTAGGGGGCGCGTTTCGGGAGAGACCCAGTACTTC.

The chain couples TRBV7-9 to TRBJ2-1; D possibly uses TRBD1 or TRBD2 (5 bases each). Trimming removed 1 base from V and 5 bases from J, with 12 bases in between. Germline V gene data show CDR1 as SEHNR and CDR2 as FQNEAQ (reference sequence). The CDR3 is 15 amino acids. DNA of the CDR3: TGTGCCAGCAGCTTAGGAGGGACCGCAAACAATGAGCAGTTCTTC. Its translation: CASSLGGTANNEQFF.

There are many counts of this clonotype. V and J are TRBV20-1 and TRBJ1-3, with 9 bases that match TRBD1. Germline V lookup: CDR1 DFQATT, CDR2 SNEGSKA (reference sequence). CDR3 length equals 12 residues. Losses at the gene ends were 5 bases for V and 7 bases for J; bases not matched to a gene: 3. The CDR3 DNA reads TGCAGTGCTGGGGACAGGGTCAACACCATATATTTT. The encoded protein is CSAGDRVNTIYF.

At least ten counts were recorded for this clonotype. CDR3 sequence reads: CASSLSGTSGETQYF. DNA of the CDR3: TGTGCCAGCAGCCTCTCCGGGACTAGTGGCGAGACCCAGTACTTC. The chain is built from TRBV3-1 and TRBJ2-5; 8 nucleotides align to TRBD2. Germline V gene data show CDR1 as LGHDT and CDR2 as YNNKEL (reference sequence). The CDR3 length is 15 residues. Germline trimming cut 4 bases from V and 5 bases from J; bases unmatched to any gene: 9.

The sample holds many counts of this clonotype. J is TRBJ2-1 and V is TRBV3-1; perhaps TRBD2 as D (6 bases). Per the germline V gene, CDR1 is LGHDT and CDR2 is YNNKEL (reference sequence). V was shortened by 1 base and J by 9 bases, with 19 bases between the two germline ends. CDR3 length: 16 amino acids. The CDR3 DNA reads TGTGCCAGCAGCCAAGGACTAGGCTCGGGGGTCGGTGAGCAGTTCTTC. Its protein product is CASSQGLGSGVGEQFF.

Points on this clonotype: A much more abundant neighbour one base away suggests this may be a read error. The chain combines TRBV20-1 with TRBJ2-1; 10 nucleotides align to TRBD2. CDR3 length: 15 amino acids. Germline V gene lookup returns CDR1 DFQATT and CDR2 SNEGSKA (reference sequence). The V gene end was trimmed by 6 bases and the J gene end by 7 bases; junction bases not matched to a gene: 12. The CDR3 sequence: CSARGTSVRINEQFF. CDR3 coding DNA: TGCAGTGCCCGGGGGACTAGCGTGAGAATAAATGAGCAGTTCTTC.

This clonotype was seen at least ten times. The rearrangement joins TRBV27 to TRBJ1-1, with 8 positions matching TRBD1. The CDR3 extends over 16 amino acids. V shed 3 bases and J 3 bases; nucleotides not matched to a gene: 9. Per the germline V gene, CDR1 is MNHEY and CDR2 is SMNVEV (reference sequence). This CDR3 is CASSLYGQGGHTEAFF. The CDR3, as DNA: TGTGCCAGCAGTTTGTATGGACAGGGAGGGCACACTGAAGCTTTCTTT.